This T cell receptor beta chain stems from a study of blood T cells in healthy people across ages. This clonotype was seen ten or more times. CDR1 and CDR2 from the germline V gene are SGDLS and YYNGEE. With V trimmed by 4 bases and J by 1 base, 7 bases remained unmatched. CDR3 length: 15 amino acids. With a J-beta primer mix and a sample-barcoded 5' primer, a second PCR ran about 7 to 11 cycles. TCRdb re-analysed the 5' RACE reads in MiXCR, keeping a single row per CDR3 protein. The data hold 1.5 million to 2 million distinct CDR3 sequences, with under 30% observed a single time. The chain recombines TRBV9 with TRBJ2-7; TRBD1 agrees at 8 bases. This clonotype originated in a young woman in good health. Sequences were obtained from blood. The CDR3 protein is CASSPGTGPSYEQYF. For the CDR3, the DNA is TGTGCCAGCAGCCCTGGGACAGGCCCTTCCTACGAGCAGTACTTC.